Below, 11 T cell receptor beta chains from the same sample are listed, as sequenced in a study of T cell responses to AZD1222 COVID-19 vaccine (dated by TCRdb to 2020 to 2023). This specimen's time point label, interpreted: baseline before first vaccination. The library relied on the immunoSEQ multiplex PCR assay. Here the immuneACCESS table is served through TCRdb, limited to in-frame sequences with V and J called. Missing clones are a known gap in these copies; in checked studies unresolved V genes cover under half, and the rest lacks a known reason. This sample is represented by about 180,000 clones; 90% of them were singletons. Of the sample, less than 3% falls within the top ten clones. Sequences were derived from peripheral blood, sampled on day 0 of AZD1222 vaccination. These receptors all stem from an adult in good health.

The chain uses TRBV7-2 and TRBJ1-5, with D hard to call. Germline V gene data show CDR1 as SGHTA and CDR2 as FQGNSA. This CDR3 is 15 amino acids long. The ends were cut back, 5 bases at V and 3 bases at J, with 14 bases in the middle. The CDR3 region is CASSPFRGFNQPQHF. CDR3 DNA: TGTGCCAGCAGCCCCTTTAGAGGTTTCAATCAGCCCCAGCATTTT.

This clone is a singleton in its sample. The chain uses TRBV7-9 and TRBJ2-7; the D gene could be TRBD1 or TRBD2 (5 bases each). Germline values: CDR1 SEHNR, CDR2 FQNEAQ (reference sequence). CDR3 length: 13 residues. V was clipped by 3 bases and J by 0 bases, with 6 bases between them. This chain's CDR3 is CASSFGGSYEQYF. The DNA for the CDR3 is TGTGCCAGCAGCTTTGGGGGCTCCTACGAGCAGTACTTC.

Comments on this clone: The same CDR3 can be traced to other DNA sequences in this sample. This chain links TRBV5-1 with TRBJ2-5; 8 nucleotides align to TRBD2. The V segment lost 0 bases and the J segment 5 bases; nucleotides outside the gene matches: 3. The CDR3 loop spans 14 amino acids. Germline-derived CDR1 and CDR2 are SGHRS and YFSETQ. The CDR3 DNA follows: TGCGCCAGCAGCTTGGGCGGGGGGCTTGAGACCCAGTACTTC. Its protein product is CASSLGGGLETQYF.

This rearrangement joins TRBV6-5 to TRBJ2-2; D is possibly TRBD1 or TRBD2 (5 bases each). The length of the CDR3 is 15 residues. The germline V gene encodes CDR1 MNHEY and CDR2 SVGAGI. Trimming removed 6 bases at V and 6 bases at J, with 17 bases between. For the CDR3, the DNA is TGTGCCAGCAGGAAGGGACGTGGTAGCTCCGGGGAGCTGTTTTTT. The encoded protein is CASRKGRGSSGELFF.

The rearrangement joins TRBV9 to TRBJ1-4; 8 positions agree with TRBD1. The V gene's germline CDR1 is SGDLS and CDR2 YYNGEE. J lost 0 bases, V lost 0 bases, and 7 bases had no gene match. CDR3 length equals 18 residues. The CDR3 bases are TGTGCCAGCAGCGTAGATCGGGACAGGCCCTCAACTAATGAAAAACTGTTTTTT. Protein: CASSVDRDRPSTNEKLFF. Variable domain in full (rest from reference TRBV9 and TRBJ1-4): DSGVTQTPKHLITATGQRVTLRCSPRSGDLSVYWYQQSLDQGLQFLIQYYNGEERAKGNILERFSAQQFPDLHSELNLSSLELGDSALYFCASSVDRDRPSTNEKLFFGSGTQLSVL.

The chain is built from TRBV7-9 and TRBJ2-5; maybe TRBD1 (6 bases). There are 15 residues in the CDR3. Trimming left V 2 bases short and J 7 bases short, with 17 bases between. The V gene's germline CDR1 is SEHNR and CDR2 FQNEAQ (reference sequence). In DNA, the CDR3 is TGTGCCAGCAGCTTACTGACAGGTCCCAAGGGGACCCAGTACTTC. Translated: CASSLLTGPKGTQYF.

V is TRBV19 and J is TRBJ2-1; perhaps D is TRBD1 or TRBD2 (5 bases each). CDR3 length equals 11 residues. The germline V gene has CDR1 LNHDA and CDR2 SQIVND (reference sequence). V dropped 6 bases and J dropped 16 bases, with 16 bases sitting between them. CDR3 protein: CASSAGTTEFF. The CDR3 region has the DNA TGTGCCAGTAGCGCCGGGACCACCGAATTCTTC.

V and J are TRBV5-5 and TRBJ2-1; TRBD2 matches 14 bases. The CDR3 runs 16 residues. Germline loops: CDR1 SGHKS, CDR2 YYEKEE (reference sequence). The V and J ends lost 5 bases and 8 bases, in that order; junction bases with no gene match: 9. The CDR3 loop reads CASRPRRGLAGDEQFF. The CDR3 region has the DNA TGTGCCAGCAGGCCTCGAAGGGGACTAGCGGGGGATGAGCAGTTCTTC.

V is TRBV7-9 and J is TRBJ2-3, with D unresolved. The germline V and J ends were trimmed by 4 bases and 3 bases, with 8 bases remaining between them. Germline loops: CDR1 SEHNR, CDR2 FQNEAQ (reference sequence). The CDR3 covers 13 residues. The DNA of the CDR3 is TGTGCCAGCAGCTCTGACGGGACAGATACGCAGTATTTT. This encodes CASSSDGTDTQYF.

The V and J genes are TRBV5-1 and TRBJ1-1; D is ambiguous. In germline, CDR1 is SGHRS, CDR2 YFSETQ. The CDR3 length is 13 residues. With 4 bases removed from V and 0 bases from J, the gap between germline ends came to 7 bases. The DNA of the CDR3 is TGCGCCAGCAGCACTGACGTGAACACTGAAGCTTTCTTT. Its translation is CASSTDVNTEAFF. The full variable domain, its missing parts supplied by reference TRBV5-1 and TRBJ1-1, is KAGVTQTPRYLIKTRGQQVTLSCSPISGHRSVSWYQQTPGQGLQFLFEYFSETQRNKGNFPGRFSGRQFSNSRSEMNVSTLELGDSALYLCASSTDVNTEAFFGQGTRLTVV.

V usage is TRBV15 and J usage is TRBJ1-1; possible D gene TRBD1, 5 bases. The CDR3 runs to 19 residues. Trimming removed 2 bases from V and 4 bases from J, with 26 bases in between. Germline V lookup: CDR1 LNHNV, CDR2 YYDKDF (reference sequence). CDR3 nucleotides: TGTGCCACCAGCAGACCATTTGGGGGGAGGGGAAGAGGTAGCACTGAAGCTTTCTTT. Translating gives CATSRPFGGRGRGSTEAFF.